This T cell receptor (beta chain) comes out of a study of CD8+ T cells in alopecia areata. V shed 5 bases, J shed 0 bases, and the junction held 6 bases outside the gene matches. The CDR3 has 16 residues. Germline CDR1 SGHAT, CDR2 FQNNGV. Treatment indicated: oral pan-JAK inhibitor, 5-10 mg twice daily. Sequencing used cDNA as its template, made by extracting RNA and reverse transcribing it. This table comes from immunoSEQ multiplex PCR, and its TCRdb copy is limited to in-frame clones, with some not included. This sample has roughly 220,000 clones, with roughly two fifths found just once. The TCR was taken from a human donor with alopecia areata. V is TRBV11-2 and J is TRBJ2-3; 9 bases fit TRBD1. The specimen comprised CD4+ T cells sorted from blood, sampled between weeks 30 and 35, from a patient treated with tofacitinib. This CDR3 reads CASSRRGTGSTDTQYF. The CDR3 DNA sequence: TGTGCCAGCAGCCGCAGAGGGACAGGGAGCACAGATACGCAGTATTTT.